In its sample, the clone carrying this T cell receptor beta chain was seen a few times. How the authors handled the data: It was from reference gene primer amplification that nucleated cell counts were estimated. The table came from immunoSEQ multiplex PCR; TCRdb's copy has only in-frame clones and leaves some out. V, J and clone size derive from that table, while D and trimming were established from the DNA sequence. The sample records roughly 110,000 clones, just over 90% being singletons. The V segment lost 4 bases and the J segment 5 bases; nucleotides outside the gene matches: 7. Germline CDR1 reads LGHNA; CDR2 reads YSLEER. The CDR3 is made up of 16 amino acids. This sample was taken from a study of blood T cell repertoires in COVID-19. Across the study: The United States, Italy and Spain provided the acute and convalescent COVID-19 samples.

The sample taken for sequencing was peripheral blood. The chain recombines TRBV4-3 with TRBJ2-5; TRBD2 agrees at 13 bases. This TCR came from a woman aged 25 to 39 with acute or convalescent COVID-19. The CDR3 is CASSRGLAGDFETQYF. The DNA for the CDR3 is TGCGCCAGCAGCCGAGGACTAGCGGGAGATTTTGAGACCCAGTACTTC.